The 32 T cell receptor beta chains below all came from one sample that was sequenced in a study of cytomegalovirus exposure and HLA in healthy donors. Clones were read by immunoSEQ multiplex PCR, and TCRdb kept only the in-frame ones, dropping some. The sample has approximately 150,000 clones, just under 85% seen once. Input material: PBMCs. These receptors came from a man in his thirties or forties in good health and CMV-seropositive.

The chain has TRBV10-3 and TRBJ2-3; 10 bases line up with TRBD2. Germline CDR1 and CDR2: ENHRY and SYGVKD. V lost 5 bases and J lost 1; bases outside the gene matches: 3. This CDR3 has 15 amino acids. CDR3 bases: TGTGCCATCAGTACCCTAGCGGGGGGCACAGATACGCAGTATTTT. Encoded protein: CAISTLAGGTDTQYF.

This sequence joins TRBV9 and TRBJ2-7; tentative D call: TRBD1 (6 bases). The CDR3 is 14 amino acids. V lost 0 bases and J lost 7, with 14 bases in between. From germline, CDR1 is SGDLS and CDR2 YYNGEE. CDR3 in amino acids: CASSVGGTLGEQYF. The DNA of the CDR3 is TGTGCCAGCAGCGTAGGTGGGACACTCGGAGAGCAGTACTTC.

This clone came up once. The chain recombines TRBV25-1 with TRBJ2-3; possible D gene TRBD2, 5 bases. The V and J ends lost 5 bases and 3 bases respectively, with 18 bases between them. Germline lookup yields CDR1 MGHDK and CDR2 SYGVNS. CDR3 length equals 16 residues. CDR3 in DNA: TGTGCCAGCAGTCGGGGATTGTATTCGGGGACAGATACGCAGTATTTT. Encoded protein: CASSRGLYSGTDTQYF. The full variable domain, in which reference TRBV25-1 and TRBJ2-3 provide the parts outside the CDR3, is EADIYQTPRYLVIGTGKKITLECSQTMGHDKMYWYQQDPGMELHLIHYSYGVNSTEKGDLSSESTVSRIRTEHFPLTLESARPSHTSQYLCASSRGLYSGTDTQYFGPGTRLTVL.

The chain combines TRBV5-8 with TRBJ1-4; D is unresolved. Germline V gene data show CDR1 as SGHTS and CDR2 as YDEGEE. With 4 bases removed from V and 7 bases from J, the gap between germline ends came to 20 bases. The length of the CDR3 is 16 residues. The CDR3 protein is CASSTGSATSGEKLFF. Written as DNA, the CDR3 is TGTGCCAGCAGCACGGGATCGGCCACTTCAGGTGAAAAACTGTTTTTT.

This chain uses TRBV5-4 with TRBJ1-6, with D unresolved. The germline V gene encodes CDR1 SGHNT and CDR2 YYREEE (reference sequence). This CDR3 comprises 12 residues. The V end lost 2 bases, the J end lost 10 bases, and 7 bases lay between the germline ends. The CDR3 loop is CASSLSGSPLHF. The CDR3 bases are TGTGCCAGCAGCTTATCGGGGTCACCCCTCCACTTT.

The chain recombines TRBV7-3 with TRBJ2-7, with D perhaps TRBD2 (5 bases). The CDR3 is 11 residues long. Germline CDR1 and CDR2: SGHTA and FQGTGA. CDR3 residues: CATGIPYEQYF. The CDR3 DNA is TGTGCAACCGGGATCCCCTACGAGCAGTACTTC.

V is TRBV7-9 and J is TRBJ2-7, with 12 bases lining up with TRBD2. J lost 4 bases, V lost 6 bases, and 10 bases had no gene match. The CDR3 sequence is 16 residues long. CDR1 and CDR2 from the germline V gene are SEHNR and FQNEAQ (reference sequence). CDR3 in DNA: TGTGCCAGCAGTACGTACACGACTAGCGGGGGTTACGAGCAGTACTTC. Its translation: CASSTYTTSGGYEQYF. Complete variable domain (other parts from reference TRBV7-9 and TRBJ2-7): DTGVSQNPRHKITKRGQNVTFRCDPISEHNRLYWYRQTLGQGPEFLTYFQNEAQLEKSRLLSDRFSAERPKGSFSTLEIQRTEQGDSAMYLCASSTYTTSGGYEQYFGPGTRLTVT.

This clone has just a few counts. The chain employs TRBV7-9 and TRBJ1-1; the D is unclear. V was shortened by 2 bases and J by 4 bases, with 5 bases between the two germline ends. This CDR3 comprises 12 residues. Per germline, CDR1 SEHNR and CDR2 FQNEAQ (reference sequence). This CDR3 is CASSLRGTEAFF. CDR3 DNA sequence: TGTGCCAGCAGCTTACGGGGCACTGAAGCTTTCTTT.

This chain joins TRBV2 and TRBJ1-5; possible D gene TRBD1, 6 bases. V was pared by 6 bases and J by 7 bases, with 16 bases between. The germline CDR1 and CDR2 sequences are SNHLY and FYNNEI. The CDR3 contains 14 residues. In DNA form, the CDR3 reads TGTGCCAGCAGGGCCCAGGGGCCCCCCCAGCCCCAGCATTTT. This codes for CASRAQGPPQPQHF.

This clone was recorded once. The CDR3 loop reads CASSYLSGYQETQYF. In nucleotides, the CDR3 is TGCGCCAGCAGCTACCTCAGCGGGTACCAAGAGACCCAGTACTTC. The chain carries TRBV5-1 and TRBJ2-5; a possible D gene is TRBD2 (6 bases). Germline CDR1 is SGHRS and CDR2 is YFSETQ. Trimming stripped 3 bases from V and 0 bases from J, with 12 bases between. The CDR3 has 15 residues.

The chain carries TRBV11-2 and TRBJ2-7, with D possibly being TRBD1 (6 bases). The CDR3 consists of 13 residues. Trimming took 5 bases from V and 1 from J, leaving 9 bases between them. CDR1 SGHAT and CDR2 FQNNGV come from the germline V gene. CDR3: CASSLGQSYEQYF. The CDR3 nucleotides read TGTGCCAGCAGCCTGGGACAATCCTACGAGCAGTACTTC.

As to this clone: At one end, the junction sequence differs from germline, possibly due to a read error. This chain links TRBV7-7 with TRBJ2-5, with a possible D match to TRBD2 (6 bases). Germline assignment: CDR1 SSHAT and CDR2 FNYEAQ (reference sequence). This CDR3 spans 13 amino acids. The CDR3 DNA reads as TGTGCTAGCAGCTTAGGAGGGAGGGAGACCCAGTACTTC. Its protein is CASSLGGRETQYF. Full variable domain (rest looked up from reference TRBV7-7 and TRBJ2-5): GAGVSQSPRYKVTKRGQDVTLRCDPISSHATLYWYQQALGQGPEFLTYFNYEAQPDKSGLPSDRFSAERPEGSISTLTIQRTEQRDSAMYRCASSLGGRETQYFGPGTRLLVL.

V and J are TRBV4-2 and TRBJ2-3; 8 nucleotides match TRBD2. The CDR3 runs to 15 residues. The J segment lost 2 bases and the V segment lost 6 bases, leaving 7 bases of the junction unmatched. Germline V gives CDR1 LGHNA, CDR2 YNFKEQ. This CDR3 is CASSLPGGTTDTQYF. CDR3 sequence (DNA): TGTGCCAGCAGTCTACCGGGGGGGACCACAGATACGCAGTATTTT.

J is TRBJ2-3 and V is TRBV9, with TRBD2 matching 8 bases. Germline V gene data show CDR1 as SGDLS and CDR2 as YYNGEE. Germline trimming cut 0 bases from V and 2 bases from J; bases unmatched to any gene: 2. The CDR3 spans 15 residues. CDR3 in DNA: TGTGCCAGCAGCGTAGCGGGGGGGCCCACAGATACGCAGTATTTT. This gives the protein CASSVAGGPTDTQYF.

The chain combines TRBV9 with TRBJ1-1; 7 nucleotides align to TRBD1. Germline V CDR1 and CDR2: SGDLS, YYNGEE. V trimming: 6 bases; J trimming: 3 bases; junction bases outside the gene matches: 8. The length of the CDR3 is 14 residues. For the CDR3, the DNA is TGTGCCAGCACGCCCGGCCAGGGGGACACTGAAGCTTTCTTT. This sequence encodes CASTPGQGDTEAFF.

The chain joins TRBV5-1 to TRBJ1-1; 7 bases map to TRBD1. This CDR3 spans 13 amino acids. In germline, CDR1 is SGHRS, CDR2 YFSETQ. J gave up 0 bases and V 5 bases, and 1 base lay outside the gene matches. CDR3: CASSGTVNTEAFF. The CDR3 DNA reads as TGCGCCAGCAGTGGGACAGTGAACACTGAAGCTTTCTTT.

This clone was seen only once. This chain joins TRBV18 and TRBJ2-1, with 8 bases fitting TRBD2. Losses at the gene ends were 3 bases for V and 7 bases for J; bases not matched to a gene: 8. CDR3 length: 15 residues. Germline values: CDR1 KGHSH, CDR2 LQKENI. DNA of the CDR3: TGTGCCAGCTCACCGAGTAGCGGGGCTGGGAATGAGCAGTTCTTC. It codes for CASSPSSGAGNEQFF.

This chain links TRBV10-1 with TRBJ2-5, with D perhaps TRBD2 (6 bases). V shed 11 bases and J shed 1 base, with 14 bases lying between them. Germline V gene data show CDR1 as WNHNN and CDR2 as SYGVQD (reference sequence). The CDR3 extends over 13 amino acids. The CDR3 DNA follows: TGCGCCTCCTCCGGGAGACTCCAAGAGACCCAGTACTTC. Amino acid sequence: CASSGRLQETQYF.

This rearrangement joins TRBV4-3 to TRBJ2-7; 11 positions agree with TRBD1. J gave up 0 bases and V 0 bases, and 1 base lay outside the gene matches. The CDR3 spans 16 residues. Germline V gives CDR1 LGHNA, CDR2 YSLEER. CDR3 loop: CASSQDGTGGSYEQYF. The CDR3 DNA reads TGCGCCAGCAGCCAAGACGGGACAGGGGGCTCCTACGAGCAGTACTTC.

This clone showed up just a few times. The genes are TRBV19 and TRBJ2-7; 10 bases are a match to TRBD1. The germline gives CDR1 LNHDA, CDR2 SQIVND (reference sequence). The J segment lost 5 bases and the V segment lost 3 bases, leaving 1 base of the junction unmatched. The CDR3 is made up of 13 amino acids. CDR3 in amino acids: CASSMGQGNEQYF. CDR3 nucleotides: TGTGCCAGTAGTATGGGACAGGGGAACGAGCAGTACTTC.

This chain links TRBV4-1 with TRBJ1-5; D ambiguous. This CDR3 is built from 13 residues. CDR1 MGHRA and CDR2 YSYEKL come from the germline V gene. Trimming removed 0 bases from V and 5 bases from J, with 5 bases in between. CDR3 nucleotides: TGCGCCAGCAGCCAAGAACGGGATCAGCCCCAGCATTTT. Encoded protein: CASSQERDQPQHF.

The CDR3 bases are TGTGCCAGCAGCTTAGGTCAGGAGGGAGTCAGGGTGGGGGACACTGAAGCTTTCTTT. It yields the protein CASSLGQEGVRVGDTEAFF. This chain links TRBV7-9 with TRBJ1-1, with D perhaps TRBD1 (5 bases). Trimming removed 1 base at V and 3 bases at J, with 24 bases between. CDR3 length: 19 residues. In germline, CDR1 is SEHNR, CDR2 FQNEAQ (reference sequence).

The chain has TRBV7-2 and TRBJ2-5, with 8 bases identical to TRBD2. The CDR3 runs to 15 residues. Per germline, CDR1 SGHTA and CDR2 FQGNSA. J lost 1 base, V lost 4 bases, and 5 bases had no gene match. Here the CDR3 reads CASSSTGGGQETQYF. The CDR3, as DNA: TGTGCCAGCAGCTCAACCGGGGGGGGCCAAGAGACCCAGTACTTC.

This clone was counted a few times. The chain employs TRBV6-1 and TRBJ1-1; D is ambiguous. Trimming pared 8 bases from V and 5 bases from J, leaving 18 bases between. The CDR3 is 14 residues long. Germline CDR1 and CDR2: MNHNS and SASEGT. The CDR3 DNA reads as TGTGCCAGCTTTTCCGGCGGGCGGTCGACTGAAGCTTTCTTT. It codes for CASFSGGRSTEAFF.

With respect to this clone: Other DNA sequences within the sample encode an identical CDR3. V usage is TRBV2 and J usage is TRBJ1-1, with 7 nucleotides matching TRBD1. Unmatched junction bases numbered 1, after V lost 4 bases and J lost 2 bases. Germline V gene sequence: CDR1 SNHLY, CDR2 FYNNEI. CDR3 length: 13 residues. CDR3 loop: CASSGQGNTEAFF. The CDR3 nucleotides read TGTGCCAGCAGTGGACAGGGTAACACTGAAGCTTTCTTT.

V gene TRBV15 combines with J gene TRBJ2-5; no definite D call. Per the germline V gene, CDR1 is LNHNV and CDR2 is YYDKDF (reference sequence). The CDR3 is made up of 13 amino acids. V lost 4 bases to trimming and J lost 1 base, with 7 bases between them. Written as DNA, the CDR3 is TGTGCCACCAGCAAGAACGGCCAAGAGACCCAGTACTTC. Its translation is CATSKNGQETQYF.

V and J are TRBV7-2 and TRBJ2-5, with TRBD1 matching over 9 bases. This CDR3 has 16 residues. V gave up 0 bases and J gave up 2 bases; unmatched junction bases: 4. In germline, CDR1 is SGHTA, CDR2 FQGNSA. CDR3 in DNA: TGTGCCAGCAGCTTAGCGTTCGGACAGGGGCAAGAGACCCAGTACTTC. It is translated as CASSLAFGQGQETQYF. Drawing the rest from reference TRBV7-2 and TRBJ2-5, the complete variable domain is GAGVSQSPSNKVTEKGKDVELRCDPISGHTALYWYRQSLGQGLEFLIYFQGNSAPDKSGLPSDRFSAERTGGSVSTLTIQRTQQEDSAVYLCASSLAFGQGQETQYFGPGTRLLVL.

The count of this clone is one. This chain connects TRBV19 to TRBJ1-4; 9 bases fit TRBD1. The CDR3 extends over 12 amino acids. The J segment lost 13 bases and the V segment lost 5 bases, leaving 5 bases of the junction unmatched. Germline CDR1 reads LNHDA; CDR2 reads SQIVND (reference sequence). CDR3 nucleotides: TGTGCCAGTAGTCCTTGGACAGGGGCACTGTTTTTT. It translates to CASSPWTGALFF.

The chain employs TRBV19 and TRBJ1-1; D remains unclear. The V gene lost 5 bases and the J gene lost 1 base, with 14 bases spanning the gap. Germline V gene lookup returns CDR1 LNHDA and CDR2 SQIVND (reference sequence). The CDR3 runs 15 residues. CDR3 amino acids: CASSPRRQKNTEAFF. Written as DNA, the CDR3 is TGTGCCAGTAGTCCGAGGCGTCAGAAGAACACTGAAGCTTTCTTT.

The J gene is TRBJ1-1, the V gene TRBV11-2; a weak D match, TRBD1 (5 bases). Germline CDR1 and CDR2: SGHAT and FQNNGV. With 2 bases removed from V and 1 base from J, the gap between germline ends came to 14 bases. The CDR3 is 16 amino acids. CDR3 sequence reads: CASSLYGGTGNTEAFF. The CDR3 region has the DNA TGTGCCAGCAGCTTATATGGGGGGACGGGGAACACTGAAGCTTTCTTT.

The chain has TRBV21-1 and TRBJ1-6. TRBV21-1 is labeled a pseudogene. This CDR3 has 17 amino acids. The CDR3 coding sequence is TGTGCCAGCGGCGGGGTCGCCGGGTCCCCAGTCGGGTCACCCCTCCACTTT. Residues: CASGGVAGSPVGSPLHF.

The J gene is TRBJ2-1, the V gene TRBV7-9, with a weak D call TRBD1 (6 bases). The germline V and J ends were trimmed by 1 base and 7 bases, with 11 bases remaining between them. The CDR3 is made up of 14 amino acids. The germline V gene has CDR1 SEHNR and CDR2 FQNEAQ (reference sequence). CDR3: CASSLGGRGNEQFF. The CDR3 bases are TGTGCCAGCAGCTTAGGGGGCAGGGGTAATGAGCAGTTCTTC. The entire variable domain, with the rest obtained from reference TRBV7-9 and TRBJ2-1, is as follows: DTGVSQNPRHKITKRGQNVTFRCDPISEHNRLYWYRQTLGQGPEFLTYFQNEAQLEKSRLLSDRFSAERPKGSFSTLEIQRTEQGDSAMYLCASSLGGRGNEQFFGPGTRLTVL.